The 32 T cell receptor beta chains below come from one sample, sequenced in a study of human T cells and chemical hapten exposure. Time point defined: patch test 1, 2 weeks after DPC sensitization. Treatment noted: therapeutic diphenylcyclopropenone sensitization with weekly scalp DPC. MiXCR, run by TCRdb on the RACE reads, gives a single entry per CDR3 protein. The data contain 70,000 to 100,000 distinct CDR3 sequences, roughly 7.1% of them singletons. Specimen: whole blood, collected in connection with sensitization to the hapten diphenylcyclopropenone (DPC). Receptors originate from a woman aged 25 to 39 with alopecia areata. Some clones in this sample may be carry-over from other donors' samples.

The CDR3 nucleotides are TGTGCCAGCAGTTACCCTCGAGGAGAGAAGTATTTCTTT. It codes for CASSYPRGEKYFF. The gene calls are TRBV6-6 and TRBJ1-1; D unclear. V lost 2 bases and J lost 13, with 17 bases in between. CDR1 and CDR2 (germline): MNHNY, SVGAGI (reference sequence). This CDR3 region has 13 residues.

This clonotype was recorded at least ten times. The chain is built from TRBV7-9 and TRBJ2-1; unclear D gene. CDR3 length: 13 residues. The V gene lost 4 bases and the J gene lost 7 bases, with 11 bases spanning the gap. Germline-derived CDR1 and CDR2 are SEHNR and FQNEAQ (reference sequence). CDR3 loop: CASSYSPTNEQFF. DNA of the CDR3: TGTGCCAGCAGCTATAGTCCTACTAATGAGCAGTTCTTC.

V usage is TRBV10-3 and J usage is TRBJ1-5; D call uncertain. Germline V lookup: CDR1 ENHRY, CDR2 SYGVKD. Trimming took 2 bases from V and 1 from J, leaving 9 bases between them. This CDR3 comprises 15 residues. The CDR3 loop reads CAISEAGRSNQPQHF. CDR3 nucleotide sequence: TGTGCCATCAGTGAGGCCGGGAGGAGCAATCAGCCCCAGCATTTT.

This clonotype was observed at least ten times. This chain joins TRBV2 and TRBJ1-5, with no clear D. Germline V gives CDR1 SNHLY, CDR2 FYNNEI. This CDR3 is built from 12 residues. Trimming stripped 5 bases from V and 11 bases from J, with 13 bases between. CDR3 sequence (DNA): TGTGCCAGCAGTCCGGCTGAAAGGGCCCAGCATTTT. Protein: CASSPAERAQHF.

This clonotype was detected ten times or more. The chain is built from TRBV6-1 and TRBJ1-6; TRBD1 agrees at 7 bases. Germline CDR1 reads MNHNS; CDR2 reads SASEGT. The junction had 6 bases not matched to a gene; V was cut back by 3 bases and J by 10 bases. The CDR3 has 14 amino acids. The CDR3 loop is CASSEFGTDSPLHF. The CDR3 nucleotides read TGTGCCAGCAGTGAGTTCGGGACAGACTCACCCCTCCACTTT.

The V and J genes are TRBV27 and TRBJ1-2; no clear D gene. Germline-derived CDR1 and CDR2 are MNHEY and SMNVEV (reference sequence). The CDR3 is 14 amino acids. V shed 4 bases and J shed 0 bases, with 9 bases lying between them. CDR3 DNA sequence: TGTGCCAGCAGTTCCCTTGTGGCTAACTATGGCTACACCTTC. This gives the protein CASSSLVANYGYTF.

J is TRBJ2-3 and V is TRBV10-3; 10 bases agree with TRBD2. The CDR3 extends over 12 amino acids. J was trimmed by 7 bases and V by 10 bases; bases with no gene match: 5. CDR1 and CDR2 from the germline V gene are ENHRY and SYGVKD. The CDR3 protein is CATSGGANTQYF. The CDR3 DNA sequence: TGTGCCACAAGCGGGGGGGCTAATACGCAGTATTTT.

This clonotype was found a few times. The chain links TRBV13 to TRBJ1-1; 7 bases match TRBD1. V trimming: 10 bases; J trimming: 5 bases; junction bases outside the gene matches: 10. The CDR3 spans 13 residues. CDR1 PRHDT and CDR2 FYEKMQ come from the germline V gene (reference sequence). The CDR3 protein is CATGEGAGTEAFF. CDR3 sequence (DNA): TGTGCCACTGGGGAGGGGGCCGGGACTGAAGCTTTCTTT.

This clonotype was picked up many times. CDR3 DNA: TGCAGTGGGGGGAGCTTTATGAACACTGAAGCTTTCTTT. Its protein product is CSGGSFMNTEAFF. The genes are TRBV20-1 and TRBJ1-1; TRBD1 is a possible D gene (5 bases). Deletions cut 7 bases from V and 0 bases from J, with 12 bases between. The germline CDR1 and CDR2 sequences are DFQATT and SNEGSKA (reference sequence). The CDR3 is 13 residues long.

The V call is TRBV6-1, the J call TRBJ2-2, with no clear D. CDR3 size: 13 residues. Germline CDR1 is MNHNS and CDR2 is SASEGT. With 1 base removed from V and 6 bases from J, the gap between germline ends came to 6 bases. CDR3 coding DNA: TGTGCCAGCAGTGAAGGAAGGCCCGGGGAGCTGTTTTTT. Protein sequence: CASSEGRPGELFF.

The V and J genes are TRBV6-1 and TRBJ2-1; the D is unclear. This CDR3 spans 14 amino acids. V lost 7 bases, J lost 0 bases, and 10 bases lay in between. The germline V gene has CDR1 MNHNS and CDR2 SASEGT. CDR3 in amino acids: CASITESSYNEQFF. The CDR3 nucleotides are TGTGCCAGCATCACCGAGAGCTCCTACAATGAGCAGTTCTTC.

The rearrangement links TRBV5-1 to TRBJ1-2, with D possibly being TRBD1 (5 bases). The V end was cut by 0 bases, the J end by 6 bases, with 18 bases between. Germline CDR1 SGHRS, CDR2 YFSETQ. CDR3 length equals 16 residues. The CDR3 region is CASSLAPGTGQNGYTF. CDR3 nucleotides: TGCGCCAGCAGCTTGGCCCCAGGGACTGGTCAGAATGGCTACACCTTC.

This clonotype has at least ten counts. The rearrangement joins TRBV6-5 to TRBJ1-1; no firm D call. Trimming removed 8 bases at V and 8 bases at J, with 9 bases between. Germline CDR1 reads MNHEY; CDR2 reads SVGAGI. There are 10 residues in the CDR3. The CDR3 nucleotides are TGTGCCAGCGCGGGGAGGGAAGCTTTCTTT. It encodes CASAGREAFF.

This clonotype was detected ten times or more. This chain links TRBV29-1 with TRBJ1-2; D might be TRBD1 (6 bases). The CDR3 is made up of 15 amino acids. Germline loops: CDR1 SQVTM, CDR2 ANQGSEA. Trimming shortened V by 7 bases and J by 1 base, and 19 bases separated the two germline ends. This CDR3 reads CSAGADREINYGYTF. CDR3 nucleotides: TGCAGCGCTGGGGCGGACAGAGAAATTAACTATGGCTACACCTTC.

This clonotype was detected only a few times. The chain couples TRBV18 to TRBJ1-2; 9 nucleotides line up with TRBD1. This CDR3 region has 15 residues. J was trimmed by 7 bases and V by 2 bases; bases with no gene match: 8. The V gene's germline CDR1 is KGHSH and CDR2 LQKENI. The CDR3 sequence is CASSPFRDREGGYTF. CDR3 nucleotides: TGTGCCAGCTCACCATTCCGGGACAGGGAAGGTGGCTACACCTTC.

At least ten counts were recorded for this clonotype. This chain connects TRBV6-6 to TRBJ2-5, with D perhaps TRBD2 (5 bases). The V gene's germline CDR1 is MNHNY and CDR2 SVGAGI (reference sequence). V lost 6 bases to trimming and J lost 5 bases, with 7 bases between them. The CDR3 has 11 residues. CDR3 amino acids: CASRGGETQYF. The CDR3 nucleotides are TGTGCCAGCAGGGGCGGGGAGACCCAGTACTTC.

Turning to this clonotype: This may be a read error, as it is one base from a much larger clone. The genes are TRBV29-1 and TRBJ2-2, with D uncertain. V gave up 4 bases and J gave up 0 bases, with 6 bases separating them. The germline V gene encodes CDR1 SQVTM and CDR2 ANQGSEA. This CDR3 has 13 residues. The DNA for the CDR3 is TGCAGCGTTGTGGTCACGAACACCGGGGAGCTGTTTTTT. Amino acid sequence: CSVVVTNTGELFF.

In its sample, this clonotype was seen a few times. J is TRBJ1-5 and V is TRBV20-1, with D possibly being TRBD1 (5 bases). Trimming removed 1 base from V and 4 bases from J, with 14 bases in between. CDR1 and CDR2 (germline): DFQATT, SNEGSKA (reference sequence). The CDR3 spans 15 residues. The CDR3 is CSARGPGTDNQPQHF. The CDR3, as DNA: TGCAGTGCTAGAGGCCCCGGGACGGATAATCAGCCCCAGCATTTT.

This clonotype has more than one count but fewer than ten. V and J are TRBV3-1 and TRBJ2-7; D not certain. Germline V CDR1 and CDR2: LGHDT, YNNKEL (reference sequence). This CDR3 contains 13 residues. V was cut by 3 bases and J by 1 base, with 7 bases left in between. CDR3 bases: TGTGCCAGCAGCCAGAGATCTTCCTACGAGCAGTACTTC. It codes for CASSQRSSYEQYF.

This clonotype has a count of ten or more. The CDR3 loop is CASSLGAGRKNYYGYTF. The CDR3 bases are TGCGCCAGCAGCTTGGGGGCAGGGCGAAAAAACTATTATGGCTACACCTTC. The chain couples TRBV5-1 to TRBJ1-2, with D perhaps matching TRBD1 (5 bases). Trimming pared 0 bases from V and 5 bases from J, leaving 20 bases between. This CDR3 comprises 17 residues. The germline V gene encodes CDR1 SGHRS and CDR2 YFSETQ.

This clonotype was seen more than once but under ten times. The V call is TRBV18, the J call TRBJ1-1; 7 bases fit TRBD1. The CDR3 has 17 residues. Germline values: CDR1 KGHSH, CDR2 LQKENI. Germline trimming cut 3 bases from V and 0 bases from J; bases unmatched to any gene: 10. The CDR3 is CASSPEWKGAMNTEAFF. In DNA, the CDR3 is TGTGCCAGCTCACCTGAGTGGAAGGGGGCGATGAACACTGAAGCTTTCTTT.

This clonotype has at least ten counts. The CDR3 sequence is CATGKWSSGTEAFF. In DNA, the CDR3 is TGTGCCACCGGAAAGTGGAGTTCGGGGACTGAAGCTTTCTTT. The chain joins TRBV18 to TRBJ1-1; no clear D gene. Germline V gene lookup returns CDR1 KGHSH and CDR2 LQKENI. V dropped 10 bases and J dropped 5 bases, with 20 bases sitting between them. This CDR3 spans 14 amino acids.

This clonotype was counted ten times or more. The chain joins TRBV20-1 to TRBJ2-3; TRBD1 aligns across 7 bases. V lost 4 bases and J lost 3; bases outside the gene matches: 4. The CDR3 spans 13 residues. Germline CDR1 DFQATT, CDR2 SNEGSKA (reference sequence). CDR3 in amino acids: CSAIPQGTDTQYF. The CDR3 nucleotides read TGCAGTGCTATACCACAGGGGACAGATACGCAGTATTTT.

This clonotype was counted at least ten times. V is TRBV12-3 or TRBV12-4 and J is TRBJ1-5, with TRBD1 identical over 9 bases. The CDR3 covers 14 residues. Trimming cost V 10 bases and J 7 bases; bases outside gene matches: 11. Here the CDR3 DNA reads TGTGCCACATCAAAACAGGGGGCGGACCAGCCCCAGCATTTT. Translated: CATSKQGADQPQHF.

This clonotype was observed at least ten times. CDR3 region: CSARGSAGEVSSYEQYF. CDR3 nucleotides: TGCAGTGCTAGAGGTTCTGCTGGTGAGGTCAGCTCCTACGAGCAGTACTTC. The chain links TRBV20-1 to TRBJ2-7; D is unclear. The CDR3 length is 17 residues. Germline V gene sequence: CDR1 DFQATT, CDR2 SNEGSKA (reference sequence). V was trimmed by 1 base and J by 0 bases, leaving 19 bases between them.

The rearrangement links TRBV29-1 to TRBJ1-2; a weak D match, TRBD1 (5 bases). Trimming stripped 5 bases from V and 4 bases from J, with 17 bases between. The CDR3 contains 14 residues. Germline CDR1 is SQVTM and CDR2 is ANQGSEA. The CDR3 DNA follows: TGCAGCGTTAGGCAACCGGGACCCATCTATGGCTACACCTTC. Protein product: CSVRQPGPIYGYTF.

This clonotype was detected many times. The chain employs TRBV7-9 and TRBJ1-4; TRBD1 agrees at 10 bases. With V trimmed by 1 base and J by 1 base, 0 bases remained unmatched. CDR1 is SEHNR and CDR2 is FQNEAQ in the germline V gene (reference sequence). CDR3 length: 16 residues. The CDR3 here is CASSLGDRGTNEKLFF. As DNA, the CDR3 is TGTGCCAGCAGCTTAGGGGACAGGGGAACTAATGAAAAACTGTTTTTT.

The chain carries TRBV20-1 and TRBJ1-5, with D perhaps TRBD1 (6 bases). There are 15 residues in the CDR3. V lost 4 bases and J 3 bases, leaving 16 bases between the germline ends. Germline lookup yields CDR1 DFQATT and CDR2 SNEGSKA (reference sequence). CDR3: CSATTNRVVNQPQHF. The DNA of the CDR3 is TGCAGTGCTACAACCAACAGGGTTGTCAATCAGCCCCAGCATTTT.

This clonotype was counted at least ten times. This chain joins TRBV27 and TRBJ1-6, with D tentatively TRBD1 (5 bases). Trimming took 2 bases from V and 7 from J, leaving 9 bases between them. Germline V lookup: CDR1 MNHEY, CDR2 SMNVEV (reference sequence). The CDR3 length is 14 residues. The CDR3 loop reads CASSLAGFNSPLHF. Here the CDR3 DNA reads TGTGCCAGCAGTTTAGCAGGGTTCAATTCACCCCTCCACTTT.

This clonotype was seen more than once but under ten times. In nucleotides, the CDR3 is TGTGCCAGCAGCCAGAGACAGGGGGCGAATTCCGGGGAAAAACTGTTTTTT. This sequence encodes CASSQRQGANSGEKLFF. The chain is built from TRBV14 and TRBJ1-4; 10 bases align to TRBD1. The trim removed 3 bases at V and 8 bases at J, leaving 12 bases unmatched. CDR3 size: 17 residues. CDR1 SGHDN and CDR2 FVKESK come from the germline V gene.

This clonotype was observed many times. The gene calls are TRBV6-2 or TRBV6-3 and TRBJ2-5; 12 bases are shared with TRBD2. Germline CDR1 is MNHEY and CDR2 is SVGEGT. J gave up 11 bases and V 2 bases, and 9 bases lay outside the gene matches. This CDR3 has 15 residues. The CDR3 DNA reads TGTGCCAGCAGTTACGAGCTGGGACTAGCGGGCCCTCAGTACTTC. This encodes CASSYELGLAGPQYF.

This clonotype came up once. A much larger clone lies one base from this, so it may be a read error. The rearrangement uses TRBV6-6 and TRBJ1-2, with D hard to call. CDR3 length equals 14 residues. CDR1 MNHNY and CDR2 SVGAGI come from the germline V gene (reference sequence). The ends were cut back, 7 bases at V and 6 bases at J, with 18 bases in the middle. The CDR3 reads CASKLGGMRDGYTF. Written as DNA, the CDR3 is TGTGCCAGCAAATTGGGCGGGATGCGCGATGGCTACACCTTC.